Below, 8 T cell receptor beta chains from the same sample are listed, as sequenced in a study of PD-1 and CTLA-4 blockade in melanoma. Repertoires were generated with immunoSEQ multiplex PCR, while TCRdb's copy carries only in-frame clones and drops some. The repertoire has about 30,000 clones, 88% of them found once; the top ten carry approximately 6.4%. The sample in question was CD8+ T cells from peripheral blood, obtained from a patient given anti-PD-1 treatment. Receptors were obtained from a human donor with melanoma.

The chain joins TRBV28 to TRBJ2-7; D is perhaps TRBD2 (5 bases). Looked up from germline, CDR1 is MDHEN and CDR2 is SYDVKM. This CDR3 is built from 13 residues. The V end lost 2 bases, the J end lost 3 bases, and 8 bases lay between the germline ends. The CDR3 DNA sequence: TGTGCCAGCAGTTTAGGGAGACACTACGAGCAGTACTTC. Translating gives CASSLGRHYEQYF.

The V gene is TRBV4-1, the J gene TRBJ2-7; D call uncertain. V was pared by 0 bases and J by 0 bases, with 12 bases between. The CDR3 sequence is 16 residues long. Germline CDR1 is MGHRA and CDR2 is YSYEKL. This CDR3 reads CASSQEYTSTSYEQYF. In nucleotides, the CDR3 is TGCGCCAGCAGCCAAGAGTATACCTCAACCTCCTACGAGCAGTACTTC.

A single count supports this clone. V gene TRBV29-1 combines with J gene TRBJ1-2; 9 positions agree with TRBD1. The CDR3 extends over 13 amino acids. V gave up 3 bases and J gave up 8 bases; unmatched junction bases: 7. The germline V gene encodes CDR1 SQVTM and CDR2 ANQGSEA. The CDR3, as DNA: TGCAGCGTTGATCACCGGGACAGGGACGGCTACACCTTC. Its protein is CSVDHRDRDGYTF.

V usage is TRBV6-5 and J usage is TRBJ2-3; weak D call: TRBD2 (6 bases). The V gene lost 6 bases and the J gene lost 0 bases, with 10 bases spanning the gap. The CDR3 consists of 14 residues. CDR1 and CDR2 from the germline V gene are MNHEY and SVGAGI. The CDR3 reads CASSLAQSTDTQYF. The DNA of the CDR3 is TGTGCCAGCAGCCTAGCGCAGAGCACAGATACGCAGTATTTT.

This chain connects TRBV4-1 to TRBJ2-1; 8 nucleotides match TRBD2. The V gene's germline CDR1 is MGHRA and CDR2 YSYEKL. The CDR3 is 16 amino acids. V gave up 0 bases and J gave up 2 bases; unmatched junction bases: 3. The CDR3 loop reads CASSQDSGVTYNEQFF. CDR3 bases: TGCGCCAGCAGCCAAGATAGCGGGGTTACCTACAATGAGCAGTTCTTC.

This chain links TRBV28 with TRBJ1-4; D is unresolved. Germline CDR1 and CDR2: MDHEN and SYDVKM. The length of the CDR3 is 13 residues. V lost 3 bases, J lost 8 bases, and 10 bases lay in between. CDR3 sequence reads: CASSFRVREKLFF. The CDR3 nucleotides are TGTGCCAGCAGTTTCCGAGTGAGGGAAAAACTGTTTTTT.

This sequence joins TRBV19 and TRBJ2-1; possible D gene TRBD2, 5 bases. CDR1 and CDR2 from the germline V gene are LNHDA and SQIVND (reference sequence). Trimming removed 5 bases from V and 6 bases from J, with 14 bases in between. The CDR3 loop spans 14 amino acids. CDR3 in DNA: TGTGCCAGTAGTCCCCGCGAGGGATCCAATGAGCAGTTCTTC. Residues: CASSPREGSNEQFF.

V usage is TRBV28 and J usage is TRBJ1-6; D is unclear. The CDR3 covers 18 residues. From germline, CDR1 is MDHEN and CDR2 SYDVKM. Trimming removed 7 bases from V and 0 bases from J, with 19 bases in between. The CDR3 protein is CASNLGGFSSSYNSPLHF. In nucleotides, the CDR3 is TGTGCCAGCAATCTGGGTGGATTTTCGAGCTCCTATAATTCACCCCTCCACTTT.